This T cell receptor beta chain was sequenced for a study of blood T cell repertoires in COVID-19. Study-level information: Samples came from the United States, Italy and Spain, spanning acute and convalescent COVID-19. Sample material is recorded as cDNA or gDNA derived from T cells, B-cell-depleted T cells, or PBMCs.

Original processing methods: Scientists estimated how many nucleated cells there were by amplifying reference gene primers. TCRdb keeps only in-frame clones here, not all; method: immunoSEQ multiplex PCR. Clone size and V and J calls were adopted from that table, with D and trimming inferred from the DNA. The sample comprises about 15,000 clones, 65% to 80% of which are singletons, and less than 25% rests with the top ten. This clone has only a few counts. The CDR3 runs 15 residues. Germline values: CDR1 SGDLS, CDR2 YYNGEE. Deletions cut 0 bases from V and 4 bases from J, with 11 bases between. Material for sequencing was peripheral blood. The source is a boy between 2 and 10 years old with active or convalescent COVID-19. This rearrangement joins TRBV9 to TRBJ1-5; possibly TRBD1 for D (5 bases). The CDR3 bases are TGTGCCAGCAGCGTAGACACAGGCATAAATCAGCCCCAGCATTTT. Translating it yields CASSVDTGINQPQHF.